This T cell receptor beta chain comes out of a study of tumor-infiltrating lymphocytes in primary liver carcinoma. Study as a whole: Lesions, classed as T1-T3 N0M0, spanned about 4.2 to 11 cm across.

Constant-region priming of around 500 ng total RNA yielded TCR beta cDNA. Sequencing libraries for TCR beta derived from three nested multiplex PCR rounds that used slightly modified ARM-PCR. TCRdb re-called the multiplex PCR reads through MiXCR, storing one row per CDR3 protein. This repertoire shows fewer than 350,000 distinct CDR3 sequences, less than 75% found once; its top ten account for roughly 10%. Germline DNA was extracted alongside blood RNA, which was obtained from unsorted whole blood. Investigators obtained four milliliters of peripheral blood ahead of surgery. Study-level results: Among the pair types, tumor region pairs showed more overlap than tumor-adjacent and tumor-blood pairs. Bulk unsorted samples prevented comparison of CD4+ and CD8+ repertoires.

Concerning this clonotype itself: The antigen is undetermined. A much larger clone differs by one base, so this may be a read error.

Material for sequencing was peripheral blood. The TCR sequence derives from a man aged 35-49 years with primary liver carcinoma and hepatitis B virus infection.

The CDR3 coding sequence is TGTGCCAGCAGTTTTCAGGGCGGCGGGGAGCTGTTTTTT. Translated: CASSFQGGGELFF. The rearrangement links TRBV6-2 or TRBV6-3 to TRBJ2-2, with D possibly TRBD1 on 5 matching bases. The CDR3 is 13 amino acids. V lost 4 bases and J lost 7, with 10 bases in between. Germline lookup yields CDR1 MNHEY and CDR2 SVGEGT.